Below are 21 T cell receptor beta chains sequenced from a single sample in a study of beta chain features in type 1 diabetes. The authors reverse transcribed all of the isolated RNA, so sequencing captured expressed TCRB transcripts. The method was immunoSEQ multiplex PCR; TCRdb's version includes in-frame clones alone and lacks a portion of them. This sample has about 700,000 clones, with roughly 12% found just once. The antigens these receptors bind are not known. Findings of the study overall: Across all four CD4+ subsets, people with type 1 diabetes showed modestly shorter TCRB CDR3s.

The sample taken for sequencing was naive CD4+ T cells from blood. The receptor source for this set is a man younger than 35 with type 1 diabetes.

This clone was detected a few times. This chain links TRBV2 with TRBJ2-7, with D tentatively TRBD1 (6 bases). Germline assignment: CDR1 SNHLY and CDR2 FYNNEI. The CDR3 is made up of 14 amino acids. V lost 5 bases and J lost 3, with 14 bases in between. The CDR3 region is CASSQRTEYYEQYF. The CDR3 coding sequence is TGTGCCAGCAGTCAAAGGACAGAGTACTACGAGCAGTACTTC.

This clone showed up just a few times. V usage is TRBV19 and J usage is TRBJ2-3, with 13 bases fitting TRBD2. There are 17 residues in the CDR3. From germline, CDR1 is LNHDA and CDR2 SQIVND (reference sequence). Trimming cost V 5 bases and J 6 bases; bases outside gene matches: 11. CDR3 nucleotides: TGTGCCAGTAGTTCCACTAGCGGGGGGGCATTATCCGATACGCAGTATTTT. This gives the protein CASSSTSGGALSDTQYF.

The chain joins TRBV4-1 to TRBJ2-1, with D uncertain. The CDR3 contains 16 residues. Germline CDR1 MGHRA, CDR2 YSYEKL. V shed 1 base and J shed 5 bases, with 15 bases lying between them. The CDR3 DNA follows: TGCGCCAGCAGCCAAGGCTCCGCTTACAGTGACAATGAGCAGTTCTTC. Its protein is CASSQGSAYSDNEQFF.

In its sample, this clone was seen a few times. The genes are TRBV4-1 and TRBJ1-1; D perhaps matches TRBD1 (6 bases). The CDR3 loop spans 14 amino acids. Germline values: CDR1 MGHRA, CDR2 YSYEKL. V lost 3 bases and J lost 2, with 10 bases in between. CDR3 amino acids: CASSQRQDNTEAFF. In nucleotides, the CDR3 is TGCGCCAGCAGCCAGAGACAGGATAACACTGAAGCTTTCTTT.

This chain connects TRBV10-3 to TRBJ2-7, with TRBD1 matching 8 bases. J lost 4 bases, V lost 11 bases, and 10 bases had no gene match. Germline CDR1 is ENHRY and CDR2 is SYGVKD. There are 13 residues in the CDR3. The CDR3 coding sequence is TGTGCCTCGCGGACAGGGTCTGATTACGAGCAGTACTTC. This codes for CASRTGSDYEQYF.

This clone showed up just a few times. The chain is built from TRBV28 and TRBJ1-1, with TRBD1 matching over 8 bases. CDR3 length equals 13 residues. CDR1 MDHEN and CDR2 SYDVKM come from the germline V gene. V lost 6 bases to trimming and J lost 5 bases; unmatched junction nucleotides: 5. CDR3 DNA: TGTGCCAGCAGAAATCAGGGGGCTACTGAAGCTTTCTTT. Residues: CASRNQGATEAFF.

This clone was counted a few times. The chain joins TRBV30 to TRBJ1-6, with D unclear. This CDR3 has 15 residues. Germline V gene data show CDR1 as GTSNPN and CDR2 as SVGIG (reference sequence). V was shortened by 3 bases and J by 0 bases, with 9 bases between the two germline ends. The CDR3 loop reads CAWSPGSSYNSPLHF. In nucleotides, the CDR3 is TGTGCCTGGAGCCCGGGCAGCTCCTATAATTCACCCCTCCACTTT.

V usage is TRBV10-3 and J usage is TRBJ2-2; the match to TRBD1 covers 9 bases. This CDR3 contains 16 residues. Germline V gene lookup returns CDR1 ENHRY and CDR2 SYGVKD. After removal of 3 bases from V and 4 bases from J, the junction contained 6 bases not matched to a gene. CDR3 in DNA: TGTGCCATCAGTGAAAATGGACAGGGGAGCACCGGGGAGCTGTTTTTT. Translated, it gives CAISENGQGSTGELFF.

This clone appeared a few times. The chain uses TRBV18 and TRBJ1-1; possibly TRBD1 for D (5 bases). Per germline, CDR1 KGHSH and CDR2 LQKENI. This CDR3 is built from 15 residues. Trimming removed 1 base at V and 7 bases at J, with 16 bases between. Written as DNA, the CDR3 is TGTGCCAGCTCACCACAGGAGGGGCAGGGCGGTGAAGCTTTCTTT. Amino acid sequence: CASSPQEGQGGEAFF.

V usage is TRBV7-6 and J usage is TRBJ2-5, with 7 bases aligning to TRBD1. V shed 4 bases, J shed 0 bases, and the junction held 5 bases outside the gene matches. Germline assignment: CDR1 SGHVS and CDR2 FNYEAQ. The CDR3 contains 15 residues. The CDR3 loop is CASSSQTGNQETQYF. CDR3 nucleotide sequence: TGTGCCAGCAGCTCCCAGACAGGGAACCAAGAGACCCAGTACTTC.

V gene TRBV7-3 combines with J gene TRBJ2-3; maybe TRBD2 (7 bases). The CDR3 runs to 15 residues. The V and J ends lost 2 bases and 0 bases respectively, with 9 bases between them. CDR1 and CDR2 (germline): SGHTA, FQGTGA. The CDR3 sequence is CASSLAGASTDTQYF. The CDR3 nucleotides read TGTGCCAGCAGCTTAGCGGGGGCTAGCACAGATACGCAGTATTTT. Full variable domain (remainder filled in from reference TRBV7-3 and TRBJ2-3): GAGVSQTPSNKVTEKGKYVELRCDPISGHTALYWYRQSLGQGPEFLIYFQGTGAADDSGLPNDRFFAVRPEGSVSTLKIQRTERGDSAVYLCASSLAGASTDTQYFGPGTRLTVL.

There are a few counts of this clone. The chain employs TRBV18 and TRBJ1-1; the D is unclear. Trimming left V 3 bases short and J 0 bases short, with 8 bases between. Germline CDR1 is KGHSH and CDR2 is LQKENI. CDR3 length equals 14 residues. CDR3 residues: CASSPQDLNTEAFF. The CDR3 coding sequence is TGTGCCAGCTCACCCCAAGACTTGAACACTGAAGCTTTCTTT.

This clone was seen only a few times. This chain uses TRBV30 with TRBJ2-1, with D perhaps matching TRBD2 (6 bases). CDR1 is GTSNPN, CDR2 SVGIG, per germline (reference sequence). V was pared by 0 bases and J by 14 bases, with 14 bases between. CDR3 length equals 12 residues. The CDR3 here is CAWSVGLQQEFF. The CDR3 nucleotides are TGTGCCTGGAGTGTGGGACTCCAGCAGGAGTTCTTC.

The chain combines TRBV28 with TRBJ2-6; a possible D gene is TRBD1 (6 bases). The CDR3 spans 18 residues. V lost 0 bases and J lost 2, with 14 bases in between. The V gene's germline CDR1 is MDHEN and CDR2 SYDVKM. Written as DNA, the CDR3 is TGTGCCAGCAGTTTATGGATTGCAGGGGATCCTGGGGCCAACGTCCTGACTTTC. Translation gives CASSLWIAGDPGANVLTF.

This clone was observed a few times. This chain joins TRBV7-9 and TRBJ1-5, with TRBD1 identical over 7 bases. The germline gives CDR1 SEHNR, CDR2 FQNEAQ (reference sequence). The CDR3 contains 15 residues. V lost 5 bases and J lost 0; bases outside the gene matches: 4. DNA of the CDR3: TGTGCCAGCAGCGAGGGACAGAGTAGCAATCAGCCCCAGCATTTT. The encoded protein is CASSEGQSSNQPQHF.

In this sample, this clone turned up a few times. The rearrangement uses TRBV29-1 and TRBJ1-1, with a possible D match to TRBD1 (5 bases). The ends were cut back, 2 bases at V and 2 bases at J, with 9 bases in the middle. This CDR3 comprises 13 residues. In germline, CDR1 is SQVTM, CDR2 ANQGSEA. The CDR3 coding sequence is TGCAGCGTTGAATCAGGGCGAAACACTGAAGCTTTCTTT. It yields the protein CSVESGRNTEAFF.

This chain links TRBV29-1 with TRBJ2-6; D not certain. Trimming took 6 bases from V and 0 from J, leaving 9 bases between them. Per germline, CDR1 SQVTM and CDR2 ANQGSEA. The length of the CDR3 is 14 residues. The CDR3 loop is CSVYFSSGANVLTF. The CDR3, as DNA: TGCAGCGTCTACTTTAGCTCTGGGGCCAACGTCCTGACTTTC.

The CDR3 coding sequence is TGTGCCAGCTCAGCCCCCGGGACACAAAGTTCCCAGTACTTC. Translation: CASSAPGTQSSQYF. This chain uses TRBV18 with TRBJ2-5; the D gene is possibly TRBD1 (6 bases). Germline V gene data show CDR1 as KGHSH and CDR2 as LQKENI. There are 14 residues in the CDR3. Trimming took off 5 bases at V and 9 bases at J, with 19 bases between the two ends.

This rearrangement joins TRBV7-9 to TRBJ2-5; 8 bases agree with TRBD2. This CDR3 is built from 15 residues. V was clipped by 8 bases and J by 1 base; unmatched bases: 9. Germline assignment: CDR1 SEHNR and CDR2 FQNEAQ (reference sequence). Written as DNA, the CDR3 is TGTGCCAGCGGGATAGCGGGGCAAGCCCAAGAGACCCAGTACTTC. It is translated as CASGIAGQAQETQYF.

There are a few counts of this clone. This sequence joins TRBV6-5 and TRBJ2-7; D not resolved. There are 14 residues in the CDR3. The germline gives CDR1 MNHEY, CDR2 SVGAGI. V was pared by 2 bases and J by 2 bases, with 10 bases between. CDR3 in DNA: TGTGCCAGCAGTTACGGTATACCTCCCTACGAGCAGTACTTC. Translating gives CASSYGIPPYEQYF.

The V gene is TRBV7-6, the J gene TRBJ2-7; D remains unclear. The CDR3 length is 13 residues. The germline gives CDR1 SGHVS, CDR2 FNYEAQ. Trimming stripped 1 base from V and 2 bases from J, with 6 bases between. As DNA, the CDR3 is TGTGCCAGCAGCTTAGGGGCCACCTACGAGCAGTACTTC. Amino acid sequence: CASSLGATYEQYF.